This is a list of T cell receptor beta chains from one sample in a study of T cell repertoires and HLA-DP antigens. TCRdb's table, derived via immunoSEQ multiplex PCR, lists solely in-frame clones and lacks some. The sample yields approximately 73,000 clones, around four fifths seen once. For these receptors, no antigen is known. Sequences were obtained from CD4+ T cells from PBMCs. These receptors originate from a man in his sixties in good health and CMV-seronegative. Both conserved end residues are part of each CDR3. A D gene is named only where the DNA matches it firmly. The listing skips clone size in some rows; elsewhere it reads once, few, many or a size class.

J gene,D gene,clone size,V gene,CDR3 protein,CDR3 DNA
TRBJ1-6,NA,NA,TRBV5-8,CASSLEGRIVSLHF,TGTGCCAGCAGTTTGGAGGGCAGAATTGTTTCCCTCCACTTT
TRBJ2-5,NA,NA,TRBV5-4,CASSGGGGGLEETQYF,TGTGCCAGCAGCGGAGGGGGAGGGGGGTTGGAAGAGACCCAGTACTTC
TRBJ1-6,NA,few,TRBV7-7,CASSLGGNSPLHF,TGTGCCAGCAGCTTAGGGGGGAATTCACCCCTCCACTTT
TRBJ1-5,NA,once,TRBV21-1,CASSPTWQSGWRNPNQPQHF,TGTGCCAGCAGCCCTACGTGGCAATCTGGGTGGCGTAACCCAAATCAGCCCCAGCATTTT
TRBJ2-1,TRBD2,once,TRBV18,CASSRIPGLAAGRWGSYNEQFF,TGTGCCAGCTCACGAATACCGGGACTAGCGGCAGGAAGGTGGGGGTCCTACAATGAGCAGTTCTTC
TRBJ1-1,NA,NA,TRBV28,CASSRGGMTEAFF,TGTGCCAGCAGTCGAGGGGGGATGACTGAAGCTTTCTTT
TRBJ1-6,NA,NA,TRBV4-3,CASSQNRAFGSPLHF,TGCGCCAGCAGCCAAAACAGGGCCTTCGGGTCACCCCTCCACTTT
TRBJ2-1,TRBD2,NA,TRBV10-3,CATKGTSGTYNEQFF,TGTGCCACCAAAGGGACTAGCGGGACCTACAATGAGCAGTTCTTC
TRBJ1-3,NA,NA,TRBV9,CASSPDSYSGNTIYF,TGTGCCAGCAGCCCGGACAGTTACTCTGGAAACACCATATATTTT
TRBJ1-1,TRBD1,once,TRBV7-2,CASSSRLGTVRGAFF,TGTGCCAGCAGCTCGAGGTTGGGGACAGTCCGAGGGGCTTTCTTT
TRBJ2-6,TRBD1,NA,TRBV5-1,CASSFQGALANVLTF,TGCGCCAGCAGCTTCCAGGGGGCGTTGGCCAACGTCCTGACTTTC
TRBJ2-3,NA,few,TRBV5-1,CASSSTSGDTDTQYF,TGCGCCAGCAGCTCTACCTCGGGAGACACAGATACGCAGTATTTT
TRBJ1-5,TRBD1,NA,TRBV29-1,CSAGWDRRCQPQHF,TGCAGCGCCGGGTGGGACAGGCGGTGTCAGCCCCAGCATTTT
TRBJ1-1,NA,NA,TRBV10-3,CAISEHGGEAEAFF,TGTGCCATCAGTGAGCATGGAGGGGAGGCTGAAGCTTTCTTT
TRBJ1-2,NA,NA,TRBV5-1,CASNSPAEGDDGYTF,TGCGCCAGCAATTCCCCGGCCGAAGGTGACGATGGCTACACCTTC
TRBJ1-3,NA,NA,TRBV9,CASSPGAPGNTIYF,TGTGCCAGCAGCCCCGGGGCACCCGGAAACACCATATATTTT
TRBJ1-2,NA,once,TRBV5-8,CASSSDRGAYGYTF,TGTGCCAGCAGCTCCGACAGAGGAGCCTATGGCTACACCTTC
TRBJ1-6,NA,NA,TRBV11-2,CASSFSVSYNSPLHF,TGTGCCAGCAGCTTCTCTGTCTCCTATAATTCACCCCTCCACTTT
TRBJ2-3,TRBD1,NA,TRBV14,CASSLRDRGFEDTQYF,TGTGCCAGCAGCCTCCGGGACAGGGGGTTTGAAGATACGCAGTATTTT
TRBJ2-5,TRBD2,NA,TRBV5-1,CASSFSGAKGETQYF,TGCGCCAGCAGCTTTAGCGGGGCTAAGGGAGAGACCCAGTACTTC
TRBJ2-2,TRBD2,NA,TRBV25-1,CASRAGGGTGELFF,TGTGCCAGCAGAGCGGGGGGCGGCACCGGGGAGCTGTTTTTT
TRBJ2-1,TRBD1,few,TRBV27,CASSYNRDRDNEQFF,TGTGCCAGCAGTTATAACCGGGACAGGGACAATGAGCAGTTCTTC
TRBJ2-7,TRBD2,few,TRBV11-2,CASSQPGLAGGHDEQYF,TGTGCCAGCAGCCAACCGGGACTAGCGGGGGGGCACGACGAGCAGTACTTC
TRBJ2-5,NA,once,TRBV19,CASSLRQGGETQYF,TGTGCCAGTAGCCTGAGGCAGGGAGGAGAGACCCAGTACTTC
TRBJ1-1,NA,NA,TRBV11-3,CASSLAQGQNTEAFF,TGTGCCAGCAGCTTAGCCCAGGGCCAGAACACTGAAGCTTTCTTT
TRBJ2-3,TRBD2,once,TRBV5-1,CASSPGGASNTQYF,TGCGCCAGCAGTCCCGGGGGGGCCAGTAATACGCAGTATTTT
TRBJ2-7,TRBD1,NA,TRBV5-4,CASSLAGQRLYEQYF,TGTGCCAGCAGCTTGGCGGGACAGCGTCTCTACGAGCAGTACTTC
TRBJ1-5,NA,NA,TRBV7-2,CASSLVHSLGDQPQHF,TGTGCCAGCAGCTTAGTACATTCCTTAGGGGATCAGCCCCAGCATTTT
TRBJ2-5,TRBD1,NA,TRBV2,CASSRDRLLGETQYF,TGTGCCAGCAGCCGGGACAGGCTCCTCGGGGAGACCCAGTACTTC
TRBJ1-1,NA,NA,TRBV6-1,CASERQVNTEAFF,TGTGCCAGCGAAAGACAGGTGAACACTGAAGCTTTCTTT
TRBJ2-5,TRBD1,many,TRBV19,CASSIAGQGAQYF,TGTGCCAGTAGTATAGCTGGTCAGGGGGCCCAGTACTTC
TRBJ1-5,NA,NA,TRBV19,CASSKTRGAGNQPQHF,TGTGCCAGTAGTAAGACTCGAGGGGCAGGAAATCAGCCCCAGCATTTT
TRBJ1-2,NA,NA,TRBV21-1,CASSRLRANYGYTF,TGTGCCAGCAGCAGGCTCAGGGCTAACTATGGCTACACCTTC
TRBJ1-1,NA,NA,TRBV6-1,CASSRAQEVPMAFF,TGTGCCAGCAGTAGAGCACAGGAGGTACCTATGGCTTTCTTT
TRBJ1-2,TRBD1,few,TRBV19,CASKGVTGTHLYGYTF,TGTGCCAGTAAAGGGGTGACAGGGACCCATCTATATGGCTACACCTTC
TRBJ2-3,NA,NA,TRBV5-1,CASSPGSTDTQYF,TGCGCCAGCAGCCCTGGGAGCACAGATACGCAGTATTTT
TRBJ2-1,NA,NA,TRBV2,CASRELGSSYNEQFF,TGTGCCAGCAGGGAACTAGGGAGCTCCTACAATGAGCAGTTCTTC
TRBJ1-4,TRBD1,NA,TRBV11-2,CASSSSGQNEKLFF,TGTGCCAGCAGCTCTTCGGGACAGAATGAAAAACTGTTTTTT
TRBJ1-1,NA,NA,TRBV30,CAWAERSDTEAFF,TGTGCCTGGGCGGAACGGTCTGACACTGAAGCTTTCTTT
TRBJ2-3,NA,NA,TRBV6-4,CASSLRRVPTDTQYF,TGTGCCAGCAGTCTCCGGCGGGTACCCACAGATACGCAGTATTTT
TRBJ1-2,TRBD1,once,TRBV10-3,CAISQTGEGGYTF,TGTGCCATCAGTCAGACAGGGGAGGGCGGCTACACCTTC
TRBJ1-4,TRBD1,NA,TRBV18,CASSPTARGSNEKLFF,TGTGCCAGCTCACCGACCGCCAGGGGGAGTAATGAAAAACTGTTTTTT
TRBJ2-2,NA,NA,TRBV18,CASSPFYSENTGELFF,TGTGCCAGCTCACCCTTCTACAGCGAGAACACCGGGGAGCTGTTTTTT
TRBJ1-1,NA,NA,TRBV19,CASSMRDALGAEAFF,TGTGCCAGTAGTATGAGGGACGCGTTGGGGGCTGAAGCTTTCTTT
TRBJ1-2,NA,few,TRBV5-6,CASSLVGVDGYTF,TGTGCCAGCAGCTTGGTAGGGGTGGATGGCTACACCTTC
TRBJ1-2,NA,NA,TRBV7-2,CASSLDWGYGYTF,TGTGCCAGCAGCTTAGATTGGGGGTATGGCTACACCTTC
TRBJ1-2,NA,NA,TRBV5-4,CASSLAARQPNGYTF,TGTGCCAGCAGCTTGGCCGCTCGACAGCCAAATGGCTACACCTTC
TRBJ1-1,NA,NA,TRBV7-9,CASTAAAEDTEAFF,TGTGCCAGCACCGCAGCCGCGGAGGACACTGAAGCTTTCTTT
TRBJ1-1,NA,NA,TRBV5-5,CASSSGSRQTNTEAFF,TGTGCCAGCAGCTCCGGGTCTAGGCAGACGAACACTGAAGCTTTCTTT
TRBJ1-6,NA,NA,TRBV7-2,CASKGVGSNSPLHF,TGTGCCAGCAAGGGAGTTGGCTCTAATTCACCCCTCCACTTT